Below, 28 T cell receptor beta chains from the same sample are listed, as sequenced in a study of T-cell reconstitution after alpha-beta-depleted transplantation in children. TCRbeta library construction was performed incorporating unique molecular identifiers. MiXCR, run by TCRdb on the PCR reads, gives a single entry per CDR3 protein. The sample contains approximately 210,000 distinct CDR3 sequences, 13% to 15% of which appear only once. Sample: PBMCs from the stem cell graft donor, taken from the stem cell graft. These receptors came from a human donor who donated a stem cell graft to a child with acute lymphoblastic leukemia.

Note on this clonotype: Its ends do not fully match the called genes, so a read error is possible. The chain has TRBV30 and TRBJ2-4, with D perhaps assigned TRBD1 or TRBD2 (5 bases each). Looked up from germline, CDR1 is GTSNPN and CDR2 is SVGIG (reference sequence). CDR3 length: 12 amino acids. CDR3 coding DNA: TGTGCCTGGAGTTCCACCGGGACCCTTGGGCACTTC. It translates to CAWSSTGTLGHF.

This clonotype appeared many times. This chain connects TRBV7-9 to TRBJ1-5, with 7 bases identical to TRBD1. With 5 bases clipped from V and 4 bases from J, the junction kept 2 bases outside the gene matches. The CDR3 runs to 13 residues. CDR1 is SEHNR, CDR2 FQNEAQ, per germline (reference sequence). The CDR3 here is CASSGQVNQPQHF. The CDR3 DNA reads as TGTGCCAGCAGCGGACAGGTAAATCAGCCCCAGCATTTT.

The chain couples TRBV29-1 to TRBJ2-2; the D gene could be TRBD1 or TRBD2 (5 bases each). The CDR3 is 14 amino acids. The germline V gene encodes CDR1 SQVTM and CDR2 ANQGSEA. V shed 7 bases and J shed 4 bases, with 16 bases lying between them. CDR3 bases: TGCAGCGCCGAGGATGGGGGTGGCACCGGGGAGCTGTTTTTT. This translates into CSAEDGGGTGELFF.

This clonotype has at least ten counts. V and J are TRBV11-3 and TRBJ2-1; TRBD2 agrees at 10 bases. The V and J ends lost 1 base and 4 bases, in that order; junction bases with no gene match: 1. The germline gives CDR1 SGHNT, CDR2 YENEEA. The CDR3 has 15 residues. The CDR3 bases are TGTGCCAGCAGCTTAGCTAGCGGGAGTTACAATGAGCAGTTCTTC. It translates to CASSLASGSYNEQFF.

This clonotype was recorded at least ten times. This chain connects TRBV12-3 or TRBV12-4 to TRBJ2-7; D may be TRBD2 (5 bases). CDR3 length equals 14 residues. V lost 5 bases and J lost 2, with 13 bases in between. The CDR3 sequence: CASSPGRAAYEQYF. The DNA for the CDR3 is TGTGCCAGCAGTCCTGGGCGGGCCGCCTACGAGCAGTACTTC.

This clonotype was recorded at least ten times. The genes are TRBV7-2 and TRBJ1-5; D perhaps matches TRBD1 (6 bases). V lost 1 base and J lost 7, with 14 bases in between. The V gene's germline CDR1 is SGHTA and CDR2 FQGNSA. This CDR3 has 15 residues. CDR3 residues: CASSLGAAGDQPQHF. CDR3 nucleotides: TGTGCCAGCAGCTTAGGGGCAGCAGGGGACCAGCCCCAGCATTTT.

This clonotype has a count of ten or more. The chain couples TRBV11-3 to TRBJ2-3, with D uncertain. Trimming took 6 bases from V and 5 from J, leaving 3 bases between them. The V gene's germline CDR1 is SGHNT and CDR2 YENEEA. The CDR3 runs to 10 residues. The CDR3 DNA reads TGTGCCAGCAGTGGAGATACGCAGTATTTT. This sequence encodes CASSGDTQYF. Together with reference TRBV11-3 and TRBJ2-3, the CDR3 gives the full variable domain: EAGVVQSPRYKIIEKKQPVAFWCNPISGHNTLYWYLQNLGQGPELLIRYENEEAVDDSQLPKDRFSAERLKGVDSTLKIQPAELGDSAVYLCASSGDTQYFGPGTRLTVL.

This clonotype has a count of ten or more. The chain combines TRBV5-1 with TRBJ2-7, with D possibly being TRBD2 (5 bases). The CDR3 is 13 amino acids. V gave up 2 bases and J gave up 7 bases, with 13 bases separating them. The germline V gene encodes CDR1 SGHRS and CDR2 YFSETQ. The CDR3 nucleotides are TGCGCCAGCAGCTTCGACGGCCCGGGGGAGCAGTACTTC. Protein product: CASSFDGPGEQYF.

On this clonotype: A much larger clone differs by one base, so this may be a read error. This sequence joins TRBV14 and TRBJ2-1; 11 bases agree with TRBD2. The germline V gene has CDR1 SGHDN and CDR2 FVKESK. This CDR3 contains 15 residues. CDR3 protein: CAGSQDSASGREQFF. CDR3 bases: TGTGCCGGCAGCCAAGATAGCGCTAGCGGGAGGGAGCAGTTCTTC.

This clonotype showed up many times. This sequence joins TRBV5-5 and TRBJ2-2, with D unresolved. Looked up from germline, CDR1 is SGHKS and CDR2 is YYEKEE (reference sequence). V was trimmed by 5 bases and J by 5 bases, leaving 13 bases between them. The CDR3 is 14 residues long. The CDR3 sequence is CASSYITETGELFF. The CDR3 DNA reads as TGTGCCAGCAGTTACATAACAGAAACCGGGGAGCTGTTTTTT.

This clonotype showed up many times. The chain uses TRBV5-1 and TRBJ2-6, with D possibly being TRBD1 (6 bases). Trimming pared 1 base from V and 4 bases from J, leaving 9 bases between. Per germline, CDR1 SGHRS and CDR2 YFSETQ. The length of the CDR3 is 15 residues. The CDR3 sequence: CASSLHRDGANVLTF. As DNA, the CDR3 is TGCGCCAGCAGCTTGCACAGGGACGGGGCCAACGTCCTGACTTTC.

Many counts were recorded for this clonotype. This chain links TRBV5-1 with TRBJ2-5, with D possibly TRBD1 on 6 matching bases. Germline CDR1 is SGHRS and CDR2 is YFSETQ. This CDR3 region has 16 residues. V was clipped by 0 bases and J by 5 bases, with 17 bases between them. The CDR3 sequence: CASSLAGDPGVETQYF. DNA of the CDR3: TGCGCCAGCAGCTTGGCAGGGGACCCTGGGGTTGAGACCCAGTACTTC.

This clonotype was observed a few times. V is TRBV10-2 and J is TRBJ1-5; D is ambiguous. Germline CDR1 and CDR2: WSHSY and SAAADI. Trimming took off 0 bases at V and 6 bases at J, with 9 bases between the two ends. This CDR3 is 14 amino acids long. In DNA form, the CDR3 reads TGCGCCAGCAGTGAGTCGGTAGGGAGTCAGCCCCAGCATTTT. Its protein product is CASSESVGSQPQHF.

The chain joins TRBV7-8 to TRBJ1-4; 8 bases fit TRBD1. Germline V lookup: CDR1 SGHVS, CDR2 FQNEAQ. After removal of 5 bases from V and 3 bases from J, the junction contained 5 bases not matched to a gene. The CDR3 consists of 15 residues. This chain's CDR3 is CASSLRQGPNEKLFF. DNA for the CDR3: TGTGCCAGCAGCCTACGACAGGGGCCTAATGAAAAACTGTTTTTT.

This clonotype appeared many times. The chain couples TRBV5-6 to TRBJ2-3, with a tentative D call TRBD1 (8 bases). CDR3 length: 16 amino acids. Germline V gene data show CDR1 as SGHDT and CDR2 as YYEEEE. The germline V and J ends were trimmed by 0 bases and 4 bases, with 15 bases remaining between them. CDR3 coding DNA: TGTGCCAGCAGCTTGGCCGAAGCGGGACAGGCAGATACGCAGTATTTT. Amino acid sequence: CASSLAEAGQADTQYF.

This clonotype has at least ten counts. The rearrangement joins TRBV3-1 to TRBJ2-5; D remains ambiguous. The germline V gene encodes CDR1 LGHDT and CDR2 YNNKEL (reference sequence). The V end was cut by 8 bases, the J end by 1 base, with 5 bases between. This CDR3 is built from 11 residues. The CDR3 reads CASRLQETQYF. The CDR3 DNA follows: TGTGCCAGCCGGCTCCAAGAGACCCAGTACTTC.

This clonotype was seen ten or more times. The V and J genes are TRBV20-1 and TRBJ2-2; 10 bases are shared with TRBD2. The CDR3 loop spans 16 amino acids. V was clipped by 1 base and J by 0 bases; unmatched bases: 2. Per germline, CDR1 DFQATT and CDR2 SNEGSKA (reference sequence). The CDR3, as DNA: TGCAGTGCTAGAGTAAGCGGGAGGGCGAACACCGGGGAGCTGTTTTTT. Translating gives CSARVSGRANTGELFF.

This clonotype was detected many times. The rearrangement links TRBV29-1 to TRBJ2-1, with 10 positions matching TRBD2. The V segment lost 7 bases and the J segment 0 bases; nucleotides outside the gene matches: 15. CDR3 length: 18 residues. Germline values: CDR1 SQVTM, CDR2 ANQGSEA. The CDR3 here is CSARLLAGMISSYNEQFF. The CDR3 region has the DNA TGCAGCGCACGACTACTAGCGGGAATGATTAGCTCCTACAATGAGCAGTTCTTC.

This clonotype was seen ten or more times. V gene TRBV29-1 combines with J gene TRBJ1-1, with D unresolved. V lost 7 bases and J 4 bases, leaving 10 bases between the germline ends. This CDR3 spans 11 amino acids. CDR1 and CDR2 (germline): SQVTM, ANQGSEA. The CDR3: CSAAVVTEAFF. The CDR3 DNA follows: TGCAGCGCCGCGGTAGTCACTGAAGCTTTCTTT.

This clonotype was observed at least ten times. The genes are TRBV12-5 and TRBJ2-1; D is ambiguous. The CDR3 is 22 residues long. Germline V gene lookup returns CDR1 LGHNT and CDR2 FRNRAP. Deletions cut 0 bases from V and 7 bases from J, with 34 bases between. The CDR3 DNA is TGTGCTAGTGGTTTGGTAGCCCGTGGGGTATTAAGGGCCGACCTCGTTGGGAATGAGCAGTTCTTC. Residues: CASGLVARGVLRADLVGNEQFF.

This clonotype came up once. The J gene is TRBJ2-5, the V gene TRBV12-3 or TRBV12-4; perhaps TRBD1 as D (8 bases). V lost 6 bases and J lost 3, with 17 bases in between. The CDR3 is 15 amino acids. As DNA, the CDR3 is TGTGCCAGCAGAAAACAGGGGGGGTCTAAAGAGACCCAGTACTTC. Amino acid sequence: CASRKQGGSKETQYF.

Many counts were recorded for this clonotype. The chain is built from TRBV10-3 and TRBJ2-3, with 9 bases identical to TRBD1. This CDR3 has 14 residues. Per the germline V gene, CDR1 is ENHRY and CDR2 is SYGVKD. V was pared by 6 bases and J by 5 bases, with 6 bases of the junction left unmatched. CDR3 nucleotides: TGTGCCATCAGGCGCGGACAGGGGATAGATACGCAGTATTTT. This translates into CAIRRGQGIDTQYF.

This clonotype was counted many times. V is TRBV27 and J is TRBJ2-7; 7 bases align to TRBD1. CDR3 length: 16 amino acids. V gave up 0 bases and J gave up 1 base; unmatched junction bases: 6. CDR1 MNHEY and CDR2 SMNVEV come from the germline V gene (reference sequence). This chain's CDR3 is CASSLSIGTVSYEQYF. Here the CDR3 DNA reads TGTGCCAGCAGTTTATCGATCGGGACAGTTTCCTACGAGCAGTACTTC.

This clonotype showed up many times. V is TRBV12-3 or TRBV12-4 and J is TRBJ2-3; 7 nucleotides line up with TRBD2. The CDR3 length is 15 residues. Germline trimming cut 0 bases from V and 3 bases from J; bases unmatched to any gene: 3. The CDR3 loop is CASSLAGGPTDTQYF. CDR3 nucleotides: TGTGCCAGCAGTTTAGCGGGAGGGCCGACAGATACGCAGTATTTT.

The chain is built from TRBV20-1 and TRBJ2-1, with 8 bases matching TRBD2. Germline values: CDR1 DFQATT, CDR2 SNEGSKA (reference sequence). The CDR3 runs 13 residues. Here the CDR3 reads CRPGTRQYNEQFF. CDR3 in DNA: TGCAGACCCGGGACTAGACAATACAATGAGCAGTTCTTC.

This clonotype has at least ten counts. V and J are TRBV5-1 and TRBJ1-4; tentative D call: TRBD1 (6 bases). Per the germline V gene, CDR1 is SGHRS and CDR2 is YFSETQ. The V and J ends lost 3 bases and 4 bases respectively, with 10 bases between them. This CDR3 spans 14 amino acids. The CDR3 sequence: CASSYRTDNEKLFF. Written as DNA, the CDR3 is TGCGCCAGCAGCTACCGGACAGATAATGAAAAACTGTTTTTT.

This clonotype was observed at least ten times. This chain connects TRBV10-3 to TRBJ1-2; the match to TRBD1 covers 8 bases. Germline CDR1 and CDR2: ENHRY and SYGVKD. The J segment lost 4 bases and the V segment lost 4 bases, leaving 8 bases of the junction unmatched. CDR3 size: 15 residues. The CDR3 region is CAISGTGPRVYGYTF. CDR3 nucleotides: TGTGCCATCAGTGGGACAGGGCCCCGCGTCTATGGCTACACCTTC.

This clonotype occurred many times. The chain links TRBV6-5 to TRBJ2-1; D possibly corresponds to TRBD2 (6 bases). The V end lost 4 bases, the J end lost 15 bases, and 19 bases lay between the germline ends. The length of the CDR3 is 13 residues. Germline-derived CDR1 and CDR2 are MNHEY and SVGAGI. As DNA, the CDR3 is TGTGCCAGCAGTTCACGGGGGACTCCAAGTCCGTTCTTC. Translated, it gives CASSSRGTPSPFF.